These 13 T cell receptor beta chains came from one sample sequenced in a study of shared clonotypes between healthy human individuals. Here immunoSEQ multiplex PCR was the method, and the copy in TCRdb shows in-frame clones only, minus some. Of nearly 1,000,000 clones listed, 60% to 85% are singletons. Sequenced input: memory CD4+ T cells sorted from blood. Subset in this sample: CD45RA-negative fraction. These receptors were taken from a man aged 18 to 35 in good health.

V usage is TRBV19 and J usage is TRBJ2-4; unclear D gene. Germline V gives CDR1 LNHDA, CDR2 SQIVND (reference sequence). Trimming removed 2 bases at V and 1 base at J, with 6 bases between. The CDR3 runs to 14 residues. CDR3 region: CASSISDAKNIQYF. CDR3 sequence (DNA): TGTGCCAGTAGTATAAGCGACGCCAAAAACATTCAGTACTTC.

In the case of this clone: Compared with germline, one end of the junction differs, possibly owing to a read error. The rearrangement links TRBV19 to TRBJ2-3, with 9 bases matching TRBD2. The CDR3 consists of 13 residues. Germline V gives CDR1 LNHDA, CDR2 SQIVND (reference sequence). The CDR3 region is CASSIDRGTSHVF. CDR3 bases: TGTGCCAGTAGTATAGATAGAGGGACTAGCCACGTATTT. The full variable domain, with the rest looked up from reference TRBV19 and TRBJ2-3, is DGGITQSPKYLFRKEGQNVTLSCEQNLNHDAMYWYRQDPGQGLRLIYYSQIVNDFQKGDIAEGYSVSREKKESFPLTVTSAQKNPTAFYLCASSIDRGTSHVFGPGTRLTVL.

A single count supports this clone. The chain employs TRBV6-5 and TRBJ2-3; unclear D gene. CDR3 length: 12 residues. Trimming shortened V by 5 bases and J by 9 bases, and 12 bases separated the two germline ends. Per germline, CDR1 MNHEY and CDR2 SVGAGI. CDR3 DNA sequence: TGTGCCAGCAGTCCGCTTGGGGAAACGCAGTATTTT. Translating it yields CASSPLGETQYF.

The count of this clone is one. The chain has TRBV5-6 and TRBJ2-3, with D maybe TRBD1 (5 bases). Per germline, CDR1 SGHDT and CDR2 YYEEEE. The V gene lost 0 bases and the J gene lost 1 base, with 6 bases spanning the gap. CDR3 length equals 14 residues. CDR3 region: CASSLAGRTDTQYF. The CDR3 region has the DNA TGTGCCAGCAGCTTGGCAGGGCGCACAGATACGCAGTATTTT.

This chain uses TRBV5-8 with TRBJ1-3; D is unclear. Germline loops: CDR1 SGHTS, CDR2 YDEGEE. V was trimmed by 1 base and J by 0 bases, leaving 11 bases between them. The CDR3 extends over 16 amino acids. The CDR3 region is CASSLPGTVSGNTIYF. The DNA for the CDR3 is TGTGCCAGCAGCTTGCCCGGTACGGTCTCTGGAAACACCATATATTTT.

V usage is TRBV2 and J usage is TRBJ1-2; D is ambiguous. Germline CDR1 and CDR2: SNHLY and FYNNEI. The V end was cut by 9 bases, the J end by 0 bases, with 20 bases between. CDR3 length: 16 amino acids. CDR3: CARLNVGDPANYGYTF. CDR3 DNA sequence: TGTGCCAGATTAAATGTTGGGGATCCAGCTAACTATGGCTACACCTTC.

V gene TRBV18 combines with J gene TRBJ2-2, with 11 bases identical to TRBD1. CDR3 size: 14 residues. Germline-derived CDR1 and CDR2 are KGHSH and LQKENI. V lost 10 bases, J lost 4 bases, and 5 bases stayed unmatched. Written as DNA, the CDR3 is TGTGCCACCGCCGGGACAGGGGGCACCGGGGAGCTGTTTTTT. Translating it yields CATAGTGGTGELFF.

This chain connects TRBV5-6 to TRBJ2-7; no reliable D call. Per the germline V gene, CDR1 is SGHDT and CDR2 is YYEEEE. The CDR3 runs 15 residues. V shed 4 bases and J shed 2 bases, with 16 bases lying between them. CDR3 DNA: TGTGCCAGCAGCCCCCAGGATGGATGGACCTACGAGCAGTACTTC. Its protein is CASSPQDGWTYEQYF.

This clone has a single count. J is TRBJ2-3 and V is TRBV18; 9 bases are a match to TRBD2. Germline V gives CDR1 KGHSH, CDR2 LQKENI. This CDR3 spans 15 amino acids. Losses at the gene ends were 6 bases for V and 3 bases for J; bases not matched to a gene: 7. CDR3 sequence reads: CASSRASGKTDTQYF. The CDR3 DNA follows: TGTGCCAGCTCTAGGGCTAGCGGGAAGACAGATACGCAGTATTTT. Together with reference TRBV18 and TRBJ2-3, the CDR3 gives the full variable domain: NAGVMQNPRHLVRRRGQEARLRCSPMKGHSHVYWYRQLPEEGLKFMVYLQKENIIDESGMPKERFSAEFPKEGPSILRIQQVVRGDSAAYFCASSRASGKTDTQYFGPGTRLTVL.

The genes are TRBV6-1 and TRBJ2-7; D may be TRBD1 or TRBD2 (5 bases each). The CDR3 has 14 amino acids. V was clipped by 2 bases and J by 3 bases, with 11 bases between them. Per germline, CDR1 MNHNS and CDR2 SASEGT. As DNA, the CDR3 is TGTGCCAGCAGTGAATCGGGGCACCGCTACGAGCAGTACTTC. Translated: CASSESGHRYEQYF.

The sample holds a few counts of this clone. The rearrangement uses TRBV19 and TRBJ2-1; tentatively, D is TRBD1 or TRBD2 (5 bases each). Trimming removed 3 bases at V and 9 bases at J, with 9 bases between. Germline assignment: CDR1 LNHDA and CDR2 SQIVND (reference sequence). This CDR3 is built from 12 residues. The CDR3 sequence: CASSIFGTEQFF. The CDR3 nucleotides read TGTGCCAGTAGTATTTTTGGGACTGAGCAGTTCTTC.

V is TRBV19 and J is TRBJ2-2, with 7 bases lining up with TRBD2. This CDR3 contains 15 residues. The germline V gene has CDR1 LNHDA and CDR2 SQIVND (reference sequence). The ends lost 5 bases at V and 4 bases at J; junction bases unmatched: 7. As DNA, the CDR3 is TGTGCCAGTAGTCCTGGACTAGTGGGCACCGGGGAGCTGTTTTTT. This encodes CASSPGLVGTGELFF.

This clone was recorded only once. The sample contains more than one DNA sequence encoding this CDR3. The genes are TRBV6-1 and TRBJ1-2; D not resolved. The CDR3 runs to 12 residues. CDR1 is MNHNS, CDR2 SASEGT, per germline. V was trimmed by 4 bases and J by 2 bases, leaving 5 bases between them. The CDR3 loop is CASSGRNYGYTF. CDR3 DNA: TGTGCCAGCAGTGGCAGGAACTATGGCTACACCTTC.